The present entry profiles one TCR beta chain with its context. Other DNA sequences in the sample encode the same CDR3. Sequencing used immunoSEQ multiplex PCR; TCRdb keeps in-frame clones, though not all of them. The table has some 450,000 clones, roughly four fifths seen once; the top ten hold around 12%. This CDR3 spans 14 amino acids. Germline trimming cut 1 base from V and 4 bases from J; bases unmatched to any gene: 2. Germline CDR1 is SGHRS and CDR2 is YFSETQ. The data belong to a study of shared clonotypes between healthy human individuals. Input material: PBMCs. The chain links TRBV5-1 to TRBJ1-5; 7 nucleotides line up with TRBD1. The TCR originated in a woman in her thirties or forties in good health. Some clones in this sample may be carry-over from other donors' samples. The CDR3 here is CASSLSGGNQPQHF. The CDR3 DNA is TGCGCCAGCAGCTTGTCAGGGGGGAATCAGCCCCAGCATTTT.